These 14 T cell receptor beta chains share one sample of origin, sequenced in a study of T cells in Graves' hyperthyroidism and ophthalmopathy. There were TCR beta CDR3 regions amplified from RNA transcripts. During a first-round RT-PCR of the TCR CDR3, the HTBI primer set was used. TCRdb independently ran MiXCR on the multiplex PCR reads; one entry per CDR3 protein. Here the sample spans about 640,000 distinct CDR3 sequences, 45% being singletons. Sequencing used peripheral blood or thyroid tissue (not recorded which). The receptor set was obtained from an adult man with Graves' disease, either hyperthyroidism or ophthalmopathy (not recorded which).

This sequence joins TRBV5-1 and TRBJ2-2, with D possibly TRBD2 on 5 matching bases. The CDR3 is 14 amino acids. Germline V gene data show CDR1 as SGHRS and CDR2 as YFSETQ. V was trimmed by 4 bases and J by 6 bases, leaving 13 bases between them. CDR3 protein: CASSPQLRAGELFF. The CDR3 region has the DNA TGCGCCAGCAGCCCCCAGTTGAGGGCCGGGGAGCTGTTTTTT.

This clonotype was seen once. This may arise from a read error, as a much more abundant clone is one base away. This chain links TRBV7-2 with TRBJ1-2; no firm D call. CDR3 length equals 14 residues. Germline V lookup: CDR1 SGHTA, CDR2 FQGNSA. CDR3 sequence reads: CARSLSGPNYGYTF. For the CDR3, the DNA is TGTGCCCGCAGCTTATCCGGGCCGAACTATGGCTACACCTTC. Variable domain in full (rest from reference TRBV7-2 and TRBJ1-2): GAGVSQSPSNKVTEKGKDVELRCDPISGHTALYWYRQSLGQGLEFLIYFQGNSAPDKSGLPSDRFSAERTGGSVSTLTIQRTQQEDSAVYLCARSLSGPNYGYTFGSGTRLTVV.

The CDR3 reads CATSRTAGVGETQYF. The CDR3 coding sequence is TGTGCCACCAGCAGGACAGCGGGGGTCGGAGAGACCCAGTACTTC. The V gene is TRBV15, the J gene TRBJ2-5; TRBD2 agrees at 8 bases. Losses at the gene ends were 3 bases for V and 4 bases for J; bases not matched to a gene: 7. Germline-derived CDR1 and CDR2 are LNHNV and YYDKDF (reference sequence). The CDR3 is 15 residues long.

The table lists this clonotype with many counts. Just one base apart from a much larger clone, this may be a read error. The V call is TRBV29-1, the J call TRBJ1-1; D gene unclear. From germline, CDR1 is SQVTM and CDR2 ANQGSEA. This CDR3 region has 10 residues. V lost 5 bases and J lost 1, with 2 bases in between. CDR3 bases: TGCAGCGTTAAGAACACTGAAGCTTTCTTT. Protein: CSVKNTEAFF.

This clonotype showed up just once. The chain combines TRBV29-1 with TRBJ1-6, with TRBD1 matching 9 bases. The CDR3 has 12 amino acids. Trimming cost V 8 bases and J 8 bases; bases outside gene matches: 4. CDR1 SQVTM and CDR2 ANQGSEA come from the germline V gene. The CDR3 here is CSHRTGDSPLHF. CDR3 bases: TGCAGCCACAGGACAGGGGATTCACCCCTCCACTTT.

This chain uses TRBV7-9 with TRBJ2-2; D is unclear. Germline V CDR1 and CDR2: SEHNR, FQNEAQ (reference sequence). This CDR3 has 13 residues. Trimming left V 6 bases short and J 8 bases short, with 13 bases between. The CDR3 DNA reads TGTGCCAGCAGTCCACGGCCGACGGGGGAGCTGTTTTTT. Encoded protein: CASSPRPTGELFF.

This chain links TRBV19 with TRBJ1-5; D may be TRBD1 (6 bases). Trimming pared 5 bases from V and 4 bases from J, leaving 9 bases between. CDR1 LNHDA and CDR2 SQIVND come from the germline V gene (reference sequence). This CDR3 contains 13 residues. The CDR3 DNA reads TGTGCCAGTAGTGGTGGACAGAATCAGCCCCAGCATTTT. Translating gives CASSGGQNQPQHF.

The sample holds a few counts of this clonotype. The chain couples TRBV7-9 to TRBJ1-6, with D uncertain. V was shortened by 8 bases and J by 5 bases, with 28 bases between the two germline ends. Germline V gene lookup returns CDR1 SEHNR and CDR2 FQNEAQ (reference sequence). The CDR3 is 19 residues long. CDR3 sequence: CASRSNLSRHNVDNSPLHF. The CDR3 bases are TGTGCCAGCCGCTCCAACTTATCTAGACATAATGTAGATAATTCACCCCTCCACTTT. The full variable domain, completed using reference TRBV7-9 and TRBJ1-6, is DTGVSQNPRHKITKRGQNVTFRCDPISEHNRLYWYRQTLGQGPEFLTYFQNEAQLEKSRLLSDRFSAERPKGSFSTLEIQRTEQGDSAMYLCASRSNLSRHNVDNSPLHFGNGTRLTVT.

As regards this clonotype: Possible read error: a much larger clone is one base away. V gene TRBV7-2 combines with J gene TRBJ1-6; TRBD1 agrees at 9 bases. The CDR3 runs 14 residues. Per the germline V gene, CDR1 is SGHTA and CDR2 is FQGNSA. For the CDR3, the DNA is TGTGCCAACAGCCAGGGACAGGGTAATTCACCCCTCCACTTT. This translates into CANSQGQGNSPLHF. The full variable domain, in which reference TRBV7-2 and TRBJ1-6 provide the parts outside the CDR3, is GAGVSQSPSNKVTEKGKDVELRCDPISGHTALYWYRQSLGQGLEFLIYFQGNSAPDKSGLPSDRFSAERTGGSVSTLTIQRTQQEDSAVYLCANSQGQGNSPLHFGNGTRLTVT.

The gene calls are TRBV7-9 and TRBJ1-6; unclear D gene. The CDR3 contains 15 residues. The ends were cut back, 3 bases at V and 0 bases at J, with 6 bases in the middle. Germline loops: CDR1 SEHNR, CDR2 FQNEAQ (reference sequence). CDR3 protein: CASSLYSSYNSPLHF. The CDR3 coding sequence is TGTGCCAGCAGCTTGTATAGCTCCTATAATTCACCCCTCCACTTT.

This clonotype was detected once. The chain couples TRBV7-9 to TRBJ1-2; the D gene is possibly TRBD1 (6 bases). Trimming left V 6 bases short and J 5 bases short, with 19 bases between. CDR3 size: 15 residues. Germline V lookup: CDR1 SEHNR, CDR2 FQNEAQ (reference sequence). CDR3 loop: CASSSIAGAGYGYTF. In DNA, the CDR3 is TGTGCCAGCAGTTCCATTGCGGGGGCAGGGTATGGCTACACCTTC. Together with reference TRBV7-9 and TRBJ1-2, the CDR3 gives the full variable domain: DTGVSQNPRHKITKRGQNVTFRCDPISEHNRLYWYRQTLGQGPEFLTYFQNEAQLEKSRLLSDRFSAERPKGSFSTLEIQRTEQGDSAMYLCASSSIAGAGYGYTFGSGTRLTVV.

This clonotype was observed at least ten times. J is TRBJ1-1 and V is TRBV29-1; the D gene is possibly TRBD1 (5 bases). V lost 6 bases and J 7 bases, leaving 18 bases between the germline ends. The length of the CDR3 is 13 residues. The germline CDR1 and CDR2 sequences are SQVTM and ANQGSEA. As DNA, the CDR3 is TGCAGCGTGGACTTGACCGGGGCGATTGAAGCTTTCTTT. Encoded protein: CSVDLTGAIEAFF.

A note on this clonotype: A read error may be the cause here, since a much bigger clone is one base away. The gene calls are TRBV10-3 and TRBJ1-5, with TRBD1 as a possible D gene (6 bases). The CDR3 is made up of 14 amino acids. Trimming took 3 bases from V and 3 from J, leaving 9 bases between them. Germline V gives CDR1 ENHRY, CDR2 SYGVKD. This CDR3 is CAISDDRFNQPQHF. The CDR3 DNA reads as TGTGCCATCAGTGACGACAGGTTCAATCAGCCCCAGCATTTT.

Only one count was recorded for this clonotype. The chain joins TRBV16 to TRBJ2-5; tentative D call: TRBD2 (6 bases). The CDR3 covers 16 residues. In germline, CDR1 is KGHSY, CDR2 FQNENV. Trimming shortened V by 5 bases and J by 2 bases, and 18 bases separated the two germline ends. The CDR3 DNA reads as TGTGCCAGCAGCTTAGGAGCTCTAGCGTCTCAAGAGACCCAGTACTTC. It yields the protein CASSLGALASQETQYF.